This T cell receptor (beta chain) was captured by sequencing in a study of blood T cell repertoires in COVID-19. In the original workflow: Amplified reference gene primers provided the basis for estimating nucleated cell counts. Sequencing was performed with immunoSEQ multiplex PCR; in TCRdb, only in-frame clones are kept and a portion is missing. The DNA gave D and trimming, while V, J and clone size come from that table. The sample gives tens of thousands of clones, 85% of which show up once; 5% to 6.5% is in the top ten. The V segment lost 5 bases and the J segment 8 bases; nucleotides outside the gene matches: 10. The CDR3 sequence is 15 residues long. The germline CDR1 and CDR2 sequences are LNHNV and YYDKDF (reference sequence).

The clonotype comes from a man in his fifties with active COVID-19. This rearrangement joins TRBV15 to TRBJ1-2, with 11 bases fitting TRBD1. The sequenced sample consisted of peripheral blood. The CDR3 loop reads CATSPRTGGDRGYTF. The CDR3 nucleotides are TGTGCCACCAGCCCCCGGACAGGGGGCGATCGCGGCTACACCTTC.